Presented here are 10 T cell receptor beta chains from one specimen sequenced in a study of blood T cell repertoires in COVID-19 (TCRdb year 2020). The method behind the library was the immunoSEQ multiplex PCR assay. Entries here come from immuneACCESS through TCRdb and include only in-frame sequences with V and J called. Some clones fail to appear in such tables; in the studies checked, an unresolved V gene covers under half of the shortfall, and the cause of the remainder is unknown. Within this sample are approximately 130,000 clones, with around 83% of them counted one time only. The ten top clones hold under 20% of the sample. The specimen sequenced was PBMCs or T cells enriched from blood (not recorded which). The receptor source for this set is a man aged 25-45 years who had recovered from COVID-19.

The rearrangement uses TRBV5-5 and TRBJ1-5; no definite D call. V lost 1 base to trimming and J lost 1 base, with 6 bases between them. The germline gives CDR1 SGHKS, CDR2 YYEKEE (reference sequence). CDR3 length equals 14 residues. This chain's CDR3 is CASSLRESNQPQHF. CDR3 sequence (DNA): TGTGCCAGCAGCTTGAGGGAGAGCAATCAGCCCCAGCATTTT.

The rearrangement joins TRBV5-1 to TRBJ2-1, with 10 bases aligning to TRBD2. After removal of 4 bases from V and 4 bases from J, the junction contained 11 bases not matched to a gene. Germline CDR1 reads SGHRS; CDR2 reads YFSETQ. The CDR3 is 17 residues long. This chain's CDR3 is CASSPTLLAGEYNEQFF. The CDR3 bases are TGCGCCAGCAGCCCCACCCTGCTAGCGGGGGAATACAATGAGCAGTTCTTC. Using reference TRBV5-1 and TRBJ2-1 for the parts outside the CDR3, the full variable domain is KAGVTQTPRYLIKTRGQQVTLSCSPISGHRSVSWYQQTPGQGLQFLFEYFSETQRNKGNFPGRFSGRQFSNSRSEMNVSTLELGDSALYLCASSPTLLAGEYNEQFFGPGTRLTVL.

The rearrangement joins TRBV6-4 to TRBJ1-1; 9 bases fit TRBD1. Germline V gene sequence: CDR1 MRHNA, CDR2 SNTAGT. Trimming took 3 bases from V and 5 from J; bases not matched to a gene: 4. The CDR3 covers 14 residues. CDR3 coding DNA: TGTGCCAGCAGTGAAGATGACAGGGGGACTGAAGCTTTCTTT. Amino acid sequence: CASSEDDRGTEAFF.

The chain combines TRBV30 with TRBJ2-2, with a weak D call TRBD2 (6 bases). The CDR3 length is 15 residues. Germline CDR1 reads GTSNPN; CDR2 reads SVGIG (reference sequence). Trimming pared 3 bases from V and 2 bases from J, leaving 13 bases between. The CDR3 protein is CAWSRDFPNTGELFF. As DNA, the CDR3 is TGTGCCTGGAGCCGGGACTTTCCTAACACCGGGGAGCTGTTTTTT. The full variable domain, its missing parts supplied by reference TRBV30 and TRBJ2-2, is SQTIHQWPATLVQPVGSPLSLECTVEGTSNPNLYWYRQAAGRGLQLLFYSVGIGQISSEVPQNLSASRPQDRQFILSSKKLLLSDSGFYLCAWSRDFPNTGELFFGEGSRLTVL.

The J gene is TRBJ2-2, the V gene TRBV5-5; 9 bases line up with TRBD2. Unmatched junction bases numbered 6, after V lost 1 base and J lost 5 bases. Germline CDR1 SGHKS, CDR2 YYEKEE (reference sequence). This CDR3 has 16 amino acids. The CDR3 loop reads CASSLYQRGATGELFF. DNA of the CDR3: TGTGCCAGCAGCTTGTACCAGCGGGGGGCGACCGGGGAGCTGTTTTTT.

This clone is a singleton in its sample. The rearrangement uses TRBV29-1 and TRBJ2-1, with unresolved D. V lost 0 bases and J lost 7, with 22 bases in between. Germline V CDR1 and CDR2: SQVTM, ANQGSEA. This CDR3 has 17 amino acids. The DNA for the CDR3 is TGCAGCGTTGAAGACGGGTGCTGGAAGGTGGAAGTGAATGAGCAGTTCTTC. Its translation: CSVEDGCWKVEVNEQFF.

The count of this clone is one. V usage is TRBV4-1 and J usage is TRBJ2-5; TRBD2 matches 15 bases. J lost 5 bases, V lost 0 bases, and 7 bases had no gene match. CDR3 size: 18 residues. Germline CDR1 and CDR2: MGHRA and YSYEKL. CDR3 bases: TGCGCCAGCAGCCAAGAACCGGGACTAGCGGGGGGAGGGGAGACCCAGTACTTC. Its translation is CASSQEPGLAGGGETQYF.

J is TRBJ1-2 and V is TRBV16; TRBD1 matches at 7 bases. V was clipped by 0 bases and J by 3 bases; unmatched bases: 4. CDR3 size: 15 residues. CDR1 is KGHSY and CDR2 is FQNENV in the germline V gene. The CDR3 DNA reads TGTGCCAGCAGCCAATCGATCCAGGGGGACTATGGCTACACCTTC. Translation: CASSQSIQGDYGYTF.

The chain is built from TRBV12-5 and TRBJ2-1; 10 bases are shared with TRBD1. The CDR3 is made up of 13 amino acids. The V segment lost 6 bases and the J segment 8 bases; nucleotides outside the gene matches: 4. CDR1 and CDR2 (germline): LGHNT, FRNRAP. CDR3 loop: CASGSDRGHEQFF. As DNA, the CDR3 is TGTGCTAGTGGCTCCGACAGGGGGCATGAGCAGTTCTTC.

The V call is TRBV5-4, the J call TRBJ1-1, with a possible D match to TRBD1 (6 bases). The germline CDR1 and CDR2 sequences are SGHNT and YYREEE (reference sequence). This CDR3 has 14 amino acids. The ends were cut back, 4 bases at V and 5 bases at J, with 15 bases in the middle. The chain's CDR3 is CASSINRVATEAFF. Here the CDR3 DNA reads TGTGCCAGCAGCATCAACAGGGTCGCTACTGAAGCTTTCTTT. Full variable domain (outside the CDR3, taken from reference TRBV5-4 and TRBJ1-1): ETGVTQSPTHLIKTRGQQVTLRCSSQSGHNTVSWYQQALGQGPQFIFQYYREEENGRGNFPPRFSGLQFPNYSSELNVNALELDDSALYLCASSINRVATEAFFGQGTRLTVV.